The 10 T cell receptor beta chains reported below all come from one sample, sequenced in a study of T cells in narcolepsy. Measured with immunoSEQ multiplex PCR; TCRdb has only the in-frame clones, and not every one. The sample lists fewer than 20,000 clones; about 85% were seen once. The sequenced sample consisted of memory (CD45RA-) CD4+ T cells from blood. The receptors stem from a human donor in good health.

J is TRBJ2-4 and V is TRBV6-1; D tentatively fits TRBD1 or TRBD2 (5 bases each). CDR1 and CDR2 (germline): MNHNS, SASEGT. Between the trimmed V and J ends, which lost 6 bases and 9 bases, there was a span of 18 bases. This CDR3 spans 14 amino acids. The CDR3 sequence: CASSPSRGGGIQYF. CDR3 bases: TGTGCCAGCAGCCCCTCGAGGGGCGGAGGCATTCAGTACTTC.

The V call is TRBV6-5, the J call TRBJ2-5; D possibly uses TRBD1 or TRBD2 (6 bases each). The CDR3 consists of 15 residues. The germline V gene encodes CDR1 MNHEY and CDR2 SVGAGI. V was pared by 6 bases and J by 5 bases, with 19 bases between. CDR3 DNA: TGTGCCAGCAGCTCCCCACGGGGGCCCCGGGAGACCCAGTACTTC. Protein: CASSSPRGPRETQYF.

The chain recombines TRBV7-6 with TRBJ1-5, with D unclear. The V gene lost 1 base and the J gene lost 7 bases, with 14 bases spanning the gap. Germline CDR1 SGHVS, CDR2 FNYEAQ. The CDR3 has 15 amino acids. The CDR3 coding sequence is TGTGCCAGCAGCTTAGGGTCAGTGACTGGCCAGCCCCAGCATTTT. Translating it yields CASSLGSVTGQPQHF. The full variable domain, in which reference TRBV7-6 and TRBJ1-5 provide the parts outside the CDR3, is GAGVSQSPRYKVTKRGQDVALRCDPISGHVSLYWYRQALGQGPEFLTYFNYEAQQDKSGLPNDRFSAERPEGSISTLTIQRTEQRDSAMYRCASSLGSVTGQPQHFGDGTRLSIL.

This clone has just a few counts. CDR3 loop: CASIWDRGTGELFF. The CDR3 DNA reads TGTGCCAGCATCTGGGATCGGGGGACCGGGGAGCTGTTTTTT. This chain joins TRBV6-1 and TRBJ2-2, with D possibly matching TRBD2 (6 bases). V was shortened by 7 bases and J by 5 bases, with 14 bases between the two germline ends. CDR3 length: 14 amino acids. Germline V gene data show CDR1 as MNHNS and CDR2 as SASEGT.

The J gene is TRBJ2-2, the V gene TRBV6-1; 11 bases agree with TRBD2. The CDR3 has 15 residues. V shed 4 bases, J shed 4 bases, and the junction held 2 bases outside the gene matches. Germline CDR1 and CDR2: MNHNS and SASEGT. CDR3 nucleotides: TGTGCCAGCAGTGTTAGCGGGAGGGGCACCGGGGAGCTGTTTTTT. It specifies CASSVSGRGTGELFF.

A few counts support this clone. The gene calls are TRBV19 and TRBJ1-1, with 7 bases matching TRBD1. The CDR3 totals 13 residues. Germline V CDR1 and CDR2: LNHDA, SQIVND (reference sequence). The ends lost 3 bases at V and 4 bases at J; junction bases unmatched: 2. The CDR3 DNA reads TGTGCCAGTAGTATTCAGGGGGGCACTGAAGCTTTCTTT. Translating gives CASSIQGGTEAFF. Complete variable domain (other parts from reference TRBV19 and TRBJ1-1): DGGITQSPKYLFRKEGQNVTLSCEQNLNHDAMYWYRQDPGQGLRLIYYSQIVNDFQKGDIAEGYSVSREKKESFPLTVTSAQKNPTAFYLCASSIQGGTEAFFGQGTRLTVV.

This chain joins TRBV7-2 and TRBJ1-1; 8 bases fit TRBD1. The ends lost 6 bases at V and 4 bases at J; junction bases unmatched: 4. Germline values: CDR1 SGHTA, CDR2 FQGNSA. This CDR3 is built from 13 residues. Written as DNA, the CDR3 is TGTGCCAGCAGAACCGGACAGGGCACTGAAGCTTTCTTT. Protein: CASRTGQGTEAFF. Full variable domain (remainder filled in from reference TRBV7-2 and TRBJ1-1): GAGVSQSPSNKVTEKGKDVELRCDPISGHTALYWYRQSLGQGLEFLIYFQGNSAPDKSGLPSDRFSAERTGGSVSTLTIQRTQQEDSAVYLCASRTGQGTEAFFGQGTRLTVV.

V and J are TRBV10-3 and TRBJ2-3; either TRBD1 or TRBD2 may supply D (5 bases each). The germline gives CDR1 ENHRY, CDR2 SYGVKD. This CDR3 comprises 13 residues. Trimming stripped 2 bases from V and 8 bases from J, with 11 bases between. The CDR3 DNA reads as TGTGCCATCAGTGAGAGAGGGGAAGGTACGCAGTATTTT. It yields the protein CAISERGEGTQYF.

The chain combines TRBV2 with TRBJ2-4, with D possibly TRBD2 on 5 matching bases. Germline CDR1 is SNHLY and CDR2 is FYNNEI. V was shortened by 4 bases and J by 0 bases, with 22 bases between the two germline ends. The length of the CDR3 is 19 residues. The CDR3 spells CASSVELQLAFLAKNIQYF. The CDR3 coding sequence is TGTGCCAGCAGTGTCGAGCTCCAGCTAGCCTTTCTAGCCAAAAACATTCAGTACTTC. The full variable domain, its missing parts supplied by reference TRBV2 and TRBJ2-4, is EPEVTQTPSHQVTQMGQEVILRCVPISNHLYFYWYRQILGQKVEFLVSFYNNEISEKSEIFDDQFSVERPDGSNFTLKIRSTKLEDSAMYFCASSVELQLAFLAKNIQYFGAGTRLSVL.

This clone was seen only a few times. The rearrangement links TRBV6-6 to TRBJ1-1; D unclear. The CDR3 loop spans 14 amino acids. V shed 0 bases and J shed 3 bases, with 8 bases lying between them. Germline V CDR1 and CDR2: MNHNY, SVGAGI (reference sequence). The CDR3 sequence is CASSYSGRDTEAFF. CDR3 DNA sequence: TGTGCCAGCAGTTACTCTGGGCGAGACACTGAAGCTTTCTTT.